The 8 T cell receptor beta chains listed next were all sequenced from one sample in a study of blood T cell repertoires in COVID-19. Profiling relied on immunoSEQ multiplex PCR, and the TCRdb table lists in-frame clones only, not all of them. The sample lists some 200,000 clones, 80% to 90% seen once, with more than 9% in the top ten. Sequencing was performed on peripheral blood. The receptors were gathered from a woman of 80 years or more with COVID-19, enrolled during active disease.

The gene calls are TRBV27 and TRBJ2-7; D is perhaps TRBD2 (6 bases). V was pared by 3 bases and J by 5 bases, with 8 bases between. This CDR3 comprises 12 residues. Germline V gives CDR1 MNHEY, CDR2 SMNVEV (reference sequence). DNA of the CDR3: TGTGCCAGCAGTTTTGGGGGGAACGAGCAGTACGTC. This translates into CASSFGGNEQYV.

Here the CDR3 reads CASSWTATNEKLFF. The CDR3 nucleotides are TGTGCCAGCAGTTGGACTGCAACTAATGAAAAACTGTTTTTT. The genes are TRBV6-5 and TRBJ1-4; D not resolved. The CDR3 totals 14 residues. V was cut by 4 bases and J by 0 bases, with 6 bases left in between. CDR1 is MNHEY, CDR2 SVGAGI, per germline.

CDR3 DNA sequence: TGCGCCAGCAGCCGGGGGGTTATTACTACGAACACTGAAGCTTTCTTT. Residues: CASSRGVITTNTEAFF. The chain couples TRBV5-1 to TRBJ1-1, with D possibly matching TRBD1 (5 bases). The V gene lost 4 bases and the J gene lost 1 base, with 17 bases spanning the gap. The CDR3 is 16 amino acids. The germline CDR1 and CDR2 sequences are SGHRS and YFSETQ.

Regarding this clone: At the DNA level, this CDR3 is encoded by other sequences in the same sample as well. The CDR3 sequence: CASSPTAGELFF. CDR3 nucleotide sequence: TGTGCCAGCAGTCCGACAGCCGGGGAGCTGTTTTTT. The J gene is TRBJ2-2, the V gene TRBV12-3 or TRBV12-4, with D possibly TRBD1 on 5 matching bases. Trimming shortened V by 5 bases and J by 6 bases, and 7 bases separated the two germline ends. The CDR3 is 12 residues long.

The chain joins TRBV5-1 to TRBJ2-1; TRBD2 is a possible D gene (5 bases). V lost 0 bases and J 4 bases, leaving 11 bases between the germline ends. Germline assignment: CDR1 SGHRS and CDR2 YFSETQ. There are 15 residues in the CDR3. CDR3 sequence reads: CASSLGSVGYNEQFF. The DNA for the CDR3 is TGCGCCAGCAGCTTGGGTAGCGTGGGTTACAATGAGCAGTTCTTC.

The chain combines TRBV4-3 with TRBJ1-1, with D perhaps TRBD1 (6 bases). From germline, CDR1 is LGHNA and CDR2 YSLEER. V lost 4 bases and J lost 0, with 9 bases in between. CDR3 length: 14 amino acids. The CDR3 reads CASSLQGMNTEAFF. CDR3 DNA sequence: TGCGCCAGCAGCCTTCAGGGGATGAACACTGAAGCTTTCTTT.

The V and J genes are TRBV28 and TRBJ1-3, with D unresolved. The CDR3 sequence is 16 residues long. The V gene lost 0 bases and the J gene lost 7 bases, with 16 bases spanning the gap. CDR1 and CDR2 (germline): MDHEN, SYDVKM. CDR3 protein: CASSLWGGVLGNTIYF. The CDR3 region has the DNA TGTGCCAGCAGTTTATGGGGCGGGGTTCTGGGGAACACCATATATTTT. Filled out from reference TRBV28 and TRBJ1-3, the complete variable domain reads DVKVTQSSRYLVKRTGEKVFLECVQDMDHENMFWYRQDPGLGLRLIYFSYDVKMKEKGDIPEGYSVSREKKERFSLILESASTNQTSMYLCASSLWGGVLGNTIYFGEGSWLTVV.

The CDR3 DNA sequence: TGCGCCAGCAGCTTGGTACCTAAAGAGACCCAGTACTTC. This encodes CASSLVPKETQYF. This sequence joins TRBV5-1 and TRBJ2-5; D is undetermined. CDR3 length: 13 residues. The germline CDR1 and CDR2 sequences are SGHRS and YFSETQ. Trimming cost V 0 bases and J 3 bases, with 6 bases left between them.